These 18 T cell receptor beta chains came from one sample sequenced in a study of identical twins. TCRdb itself ran the 5' RACE reads through MiXCR, one entry per CDR3 protein. The sample gives some 710,000 distinct CDR3 sequences, approximately 6.1% of which show up once; approximately 2% is in the top ten. The sample was naive T cells sorted from blood. The source is a man aged 18 to 29 in good health.

This clonotype was detected many times. The V and J genes are TRBV28 and TRBJ2-7; 9 bases are a match to TRBD2. Unmatched junction bases numbered 10, after V lost 6 bases and J lost 1 base. The CDR3 consists of 16 residues. Germline-derived CDR1 and CDR2 are MDHEN and SYDVKM. The CDR3 sequence is CASSRYSGSSSYEQYF. As DNA, the CDR3 is TGTGCCAGCAGCAGATATAGCGGGAGCTCTTCCTACGAGCAGTACTTC.

The gene calls are TRBV7-9 and TRBJ1-6; a possible D gene is TRBD1 (6 bases). The CDR3 runs to 15 residues. The germline V and J ends were trimmed by 1 base and 9 bases, with 13 bases remaining between them. CDR1 is SEHNR, CDR2 FQNEAQ, per germline (reference sequence). CDR3 DNA: TGTGCCAGCAGCTTAGGGGGGGCGCATGGTTCACCCCTCCACTTT. This codes for CASSLGGAHGSPLHF.

This clonotype occurred a few times. In DNA form, the CDR3 reads TGTGCCAGCAGCTTAGCAGCGGGAGGTCAGCCCCAGCATTTT. Protein product: CASSLAAGGQPQHF. J is TRBJ1-5 and V is TRBV7-2; D is ambiguous. The germline V and J ends were trimmed by 0 bases and 6 bases, with 9 bases remaining between them. The CDR3 covers 14 residues. Germline V CDR1 and CDR2: SGHTA, FQGNSA.

This chain uses TRBV5-1 with TRBJ2-3, with TRBD1 identical over 9 bases. The germline V gene has CDR1 SGHRS and CDR2 YFSETQ. CDR3 length: 17 residues. V lost 4 bases to trimming and J lost 0 bases; unmatched junction nucleotides: 9. In DNA form, the CDR3 reads TGCGCCAGCAGCCCGGGACAGGGTACTTCTAGCACAGATACGCAGTATTTT. Translating it yields CASSPGQGTSSTDTQYF.

This CDR3 is CAISGPRSLGGSSYNEQFF. The CDR3 DNA reads TGTGCCATCAGTGGTCCAAGGTCCCTTGGCGGGAGCTCCTACAATGAGCAGTTCTTC. This chain links TRBV10-3 with TRBJ2-1; 7 bases fit TRBD2. The V and J ends lost 4 bases and 0 bases, in that order; junction bases with no gene match: 15. The CDR3 runs to 19 residues. CDR1 ENHRY and CDR2 SYGVKD come from the germline V gene.

This clonotype was seen ten or more times. V is TRBV4-3 and J is TRBJ2-1; no firm D call. Trimming removed 0 bases at V and 6 bases at J, with 9 bases between. The length of the CDR3 is 14 residues. Germline-derived CDR1 and CDR2 are LGHNA and YSLEER. The CDR3 nucleotides read TGCGCCAGCAGCCAAGACCCGGACCGCAATGAGCAGTTCTTC. It encodes CASSQDPDRNEQFF.

This clonotype was seen many times. The V gene is TRBV5-6, the J gene TRBJ2-1; D might be TRBD2 (5 bases). The CDR3 spans 12 residues. The germline V gene has CDR1 SGHDT and CDR2 YYEEEE. V gave up 3 bases and J gave up 6 bases, with 7 bases separating them. In DNA, the CDR3 is TGTGCCAGCAGCTCCCTAGCCAATGAGCAGTTCTTC. The encoded protein is CASSSLANEQFF.

This clonotype came up many times. The chain uses TRBV6-1 and TRBJ1-2; D is perhaps TRBD1 (6 bases). The germline V gene encodes CDR1 MNHNS and CDR2 SASEGT. The CDR3 contains 17 residues. The V end lost 3 bases, the J end lost 2 bases, and 19 bases lay between the germline ends. CDR3 nucleotides: TGTGCCAGCAGTGACCTCAGGGCGGCCACAGGGAACTATGGCTACACCTTC. This translates into CASSDLRAATGNYGYTF.

This clonotype was counted ten times or more. The chain joins TRBV27 to TRBJ2-1, with 11 positions matching TRBD1. Trimming removed 4 bases from V and 7 bases from J; junction bases left unmatched: 9. The CDR3 totals 16 residues. Germline CDR1 and CDR2: MNHEY and SMNVEV (reference sequence). CDR3 in amino acids: CASSSYTGTGGNEQFF. CDR3 nucleotide sequence: TGTGCCAGCAGTTCTTATACGGGGACAGGGGGGAATGAGCAGTTCTTC.

As for this clonotype: The CDR3 does not close with the conserved phenylalanine or tryptophan, likely indicating a read error. The chain uses TRBV20-1 and TRBJ1-5, with a tentative D call TRBD1 (5 bases). Germline CDR1 reads DFQATT; CDR2 reads SNEGSKA (reference sequence). Trimming cost V 0 bases and J 4 bases, with 7 bases left between them. The CDR3 runs to 13 residues. CDR3 DNA: TGCAGTGCTAGAGAGTCAGGGAATCAGCCCCAGCATCTT. It encodes CSARESGNQPQHL.

The chain is built from TRBV24-1 and TRBJ2-7, with 7 bases that match TRBD2. Germline loops: CDR1 KGHDR, CDR2 SFDVKD. V gave up 2 bases and J gave up 6 bases; unmatched junction bases: 15. The CDR3 runs to 17 residues. Written as DNA, the CDR3 is TGTGCCACCAGTGATTCGGGAAGCGGGAAATGGGCTAGCGAGCAGTACTTC. Amino acids: CATSDSGSGKWASEQYF.

This clonotype was observed a handful of times. The chain joins TRBV12-3 or TRBV12-4 to TRBJ2-1; TRBD1 matches 9 bases. The trim removed 5 bases at V and 5 bases at J, leaving 16 bases unmatched. This CDR3 has 18 amino acids. The CDR3 region is CASSPGQGGQRSNNEQFF. The CDR3, as DNA: TGTGCCAGCAGTCCGGGACAGGGTGGGCAGCGGTCAAACAATGAGCAGTTCTTC.

The V call is TRBV12-3 or TRBV12-4, the J call TRBJ1-2, with 11 nucleotides matching TRBD1. V lost 6 bases, J lost 5 bases, and 8 bases stayed unmatched. The CDR3 is 15 amino acids. CDR3 residues: CASSPTGTGGYGYTF. The CDR3 DNA follows: TGTGCCAGCAGCCCGACCGGGACAGGGGGTTATGGCTACACCTTC.

This clonotype was recorded a few times. The CDR3 spells CASSVGELENIQYF. The CDR3 DNA reads as TGCGCCAGCAGCGTGGGAGAATTAGAAAACATTCAGTACTTC. The V gene is TRBV5-1, the J gene TRBJ2-4, with D possibly matching TRBD2 (5 bases). CDR3 length: 14 amino acids. The V end was cut by 4 bases, the J end by 5 bases, with 13 bases between. Germline CDR1 and CDR2: SGHRS and YFSETQ.

This clonotype was seen a handful of times. V gene TRBV6-1 combines with J gene TRBJ1-1; no reliable D call. The CDR3 has 9 residues. V was trimmed by 3 bases and J by 10 bases, leaving 3 bases between them. Germline V gene sequence: CDR1 MNHNS, CDR2 SASEGT. The CDR3 protein is CASSDVAFF. The DNA for the CDR3 is TGTGCCAGCAGTGATGTAGCTTTCTTT.

In the case of this clonotype: A much larger clone lies a single base off, so this may be a read error. V is TRBV20-1 and J is TRBJ2-1; a weak D match, TRBD1 (7 bases). The CDR3 covers 17 residues. CDR1 DFQATT and CDR2 SNEGSKA come from the germline V gene (reference sequence). V dropped 0 bases and J dropped 3 bases, with 18 bases sitting between them. CDR3 amino acids: CSARDPDMRDSYNEQFF. CDR3 bases: TGCAGTGCTAGAGATCCCGATATGCGGGACAGCTACAATGAGCAGTTCTTC.

This sequence joins TRBV27 and TRBJ2-1; D not certain. The CDR3 has 15 residues. V was pared by 5 bases and J by 8 bases, with 19 bases between. The germline gives CDR1 MNHEY, CDR2 SMNVEV (reference sequence). In DNA, the CDR3 is TGTGCCAGCAGTACGAGAAACGGCCCTGAGGATGAGCAGTTCTTC. Encoded protein: CASSTRNGPEDEQFF.

In this sample, this clonotype turned up many times. The genes are TRBV20-1 and TRBJ1-1; possible D gene TRBD1, 6 bases. The CDR3 extends over 14 amino acids. Deletions cut 3 bases from V and 9 bases from J, with 20 bases between. In germline, CDR1 is DFQATT, CDR2 SNEGSKA (reference sequence). CDR3 protein: CSASTSRTVPKAFF. CDR3 nucleotides: TGCAGTGCTAGTACTTCAAGGACAGTCCCCAAAGCTTTCTTT.